The 14 T cell receptor beta chains reported below all come from one sample, sequenced in a study of tumor and adjacent non-tumor tissue in lung cancer. A modified ARM-PCR protocol with three rounds of nested PCR amplified TCRbeta. TCRdb ran MiXCR on the multiplex PCR reads and lists one entry per CDR3 protein. This repertoire shows approximately 77,000 distinct CDR3 sequences, roughly 80% found once; its top ten account for around half. No cell sorting was done before RNA was extracted from the tissue. More than 3 cm separated this lung sample from the edge of the tumor. Sequenced sample: distant non-tumor lung tissue. These receptors were obtained from a man in his fifties or sixties with non-small cell lung cancer.

On this clonotype: The junction differs from germline at one of its ends, possibly a read error. The V and J genes are TRBV5-1 and TRBJ2-2, with D uncertain. The CDR3 spans 14 residues. Germline CDR1 reads SGHRS; CDR2 reads YFSETQ. The CDR3 DNA is TGCACCAGCAGCTCCTGGGCCAGTAGAGGGGAGCTGTTTTTT. Its translation: CTSSSWASRGELFF.

Worth noting for this clonotype: This is likely a read error, given that the CDR3 carries no conserved phenylalanine or tryptophan at its end. It is unclear where the CDR3 begins or ends on the DNA, so no DNA is shown, and the CDR3 is as TCRdb lists it. The chain recombines TRBV11-3 with TRBJ2-2; TRBD2, the table's D call, lacks a check against the DNA. Looked up from germline, CDR1 is SGHNT and CDR2 is YENEEA. The CDR3 contains 18 residues when both ends are counted. The CDR3 sequence is CASSSRGVGGYRAGELLL.

V usage is TRBV11-2 and J usage is TRBJ1-4; 7 nucleotides align to TRBD1. The junction had 15 bases not matched to a gene; V was cut back by 3 bases and J by 8 bases. The V gene's germline CDR1 is SGHAT and CDR2 FQNNGV. This CDR3 has 17 residues. The CDR3 loop reads CASSFPEGQPSWEKLFF. The CDR3 DNA reads as TGTGCCAGCAGCTTCCCGGAGGGACAGCCGTCTTGGGAAAAACTGTTTTTT.

The chain carries TRBV6-2 or TRBV6-3 and TRBJ1-5, with unresolved D. This CDR3 has 15 residues. Trimming took 4 bases from V and 6 from J, leaving 16 bases between them. Germline lookup yields CDR1 MNHEY and CDR2 SVGEGT. CDR3 region: CASSLSPDMVQPQHF. CDR3 coding DNA: TGTGCCAGCAGTTTATCCCCCGACATGGTTCAGCCCCAGCATTTT.

The V and J genes are TRBV25-1 and TRBJ1-4; D gene uncertain. Germline CDR1 is MGHDK and CDR2 is SYGVNS. V was cut by 4 bases and J by 8 bases, with 14 bases left in between. There are 14 residues in the CDR3. The CDR3 DNA is TGTGCCAGCAGTGGGTACAGTGCCTGCGAAAAACTGTTTTTT. Translated: CASSGYSACEKLFF.

As for this clonotype: The conserved phenylalanine or tryptophan normally closing the CDR3 is absent here, so this likely arose from a read error. V and J are TRBV29-1 and TRBJ1-1; tentatively, D is TRBD1 (6 bases). V lost 4 bases and J lost 4, with 10 bases in between. Germline CDR1 and CDR2: SQVTM and ANQGSEA. This CDR3 comprises 12 residues. CDR3 sequence (DNA): TGCAGCGTTGCCACCAGGGGCACTGAAGCTTTCTGT. Protein sequence: CSVATRGTEAFC.

V gene TRBV11-3 combines with J gene TRBJ2-2; 8 bases are shared with TRBD2. CDR3 length equals 18 residues. The V and J ends lost 11 bases and 6 bases, in that order; junction bases with no gene match: 23. Germline lookup yields CDR1 SGHNT and CDR2 YENEEA. In DNA form, the CDR3 reads TGTGCCCACAGCTCCCGGGGGGCGGGAGGATACAGAGCCGGGGAGCTGTTTTTT. Translating it yields CAHSSRGAGGYRAGELFF.

This clonotype was found many times. The chain links TRBV5-1 to TRBJ2-5; D gene uncertain. V lost 1 base and J lost 3, with 10 bases in between. This CDR3 has 14 amino acids. The germline gives CDR1 SGHRS, CDR2 YFSETQ. CDR3 sequence (DNA): TGCGCCAGCAGCTTGATATCCCGGAAAGAGACCCAGTACTTC. Translated: CASSLISRKETQYF.

As regards this clonotype: The junction and the germline gene differ at one end; a read error may be behind it. The V and J genes are TRBV6-5 and TRBJ2-7; D is unclear. The CDR3 spans 15 residues. Germline lookup yields CDR1 MNHEY and CDR2 SVGAGI. CDR3 nucleotide sequence: TGTGCCAGCAGTTACACGCCTGCAAGCTCCTACGATCAGTACTTC. Its translation is CASSYTPASSYDQYF.

With regard to this clonotype: At one of its ends the junction is not consistent with the germline gene, which may arise from a read error. This rearrangement joins TRBV20-1 to TRBJ1-6; 7 bases agree with TRBD1. The CDR3 runs 15 residues. Germline loops: CDR1 DFQATT, CDR2 SNEGSKA (reference sequence). The CDR3 DNA follows: TGCAATGCTAGACCACAGGGGTCCGATGGGTCACCCCTCCACTTT. Translated, it gives CNARPQGSDGSPLHF.

A remark on this clonotype: A junction boundary mismatches the germline segment, possibly from a read error. The J gene is TRBJ2-4, the V gene TRBV4-3, with 10 positions matching TRBD1. This CDR3 comprises 16 residues. From germline, CDR1 is LGHNA and CDR2 YSLEER. CDR3 residues: CASNQDTGTGENIQHF. CDR3 in DNA: TGCGCCAGCAACCAAGATACCGGGACAGGGGAAAACATTCAGCACTTC.

Of note for this clonotype: At one boundary the junction diverges from the germline segment, which might be a read error. The chain couples TRBV11-3 to TRBJ1-1; tentatively, D is TRBD1 (5 bases). The CDR3 spans 16 residues. From germline, CDR1 is SGHNT and CDR2 YENEEA. CDR3 region: CGSSPTTGQLNTEAFF. The CDR3 DNA is TGTGGCAGCAGCCCTACCACGGGGCAACTGAACACTGAAGCTTTCTTT.

This clonotype was counted between two and nine times. A much larger clone differs by one base, so this may be a read error. The CDR3, as DNA: TGCAGTGCTAGCCGGGACTCATCATCGGGGCATATGCAGTATTTT. Encoded protein: CSASRDSSSGHMQYF. The rearrangement uses TRBV20-1 and TRBJ2-3, with D possibly being TRBD2 (6 bases). V shed 3 bases and J shed 11 bases, with 24 bases lying between them. CDR1 and CDR2 from the germline V gene are DFQATT and SNEGSKA (reference sequence). CDR3 length: 15 residues.

A word on this clonotype: One end of the junction does not line up with germline, which may come from a read error. The V and J genes are TRBV11-2 and TRBJ1-1, with D hard to call. CDR3 length equals 14 residues. CDR1 is SGHAT and CDR2 is FQNNGV in the germline V gene. In DNA, the CDR3 is TGTGCCAGCCTACCGAGACACCAGACCACTGAAACTTTCTTT. It is translated as CASLPRHQTTETFF.